These 20 T cell receptor beta chains came from one sample sequenced in a study of blood T cell repertoires in COVID-19. Some clones are missing from TCRdb's copy, which holds only in-frame ones; the method was immunoSEQ multiplex PCR. The repertoire holds about 110,000 clones, with approximately 80% as singletons. Sequencing was done on a sample of peripheral blood. The receptors shown here come from a woman aged 70-85 years with acute or convalescent COVID-19.

This clone came up once. The rearrangement links TRBV5-4 to TRBJ2-7; 9 bases agree with TRBD1. Germline values: CDR1 SGHNT, CDR2 YYREEE (reference sequence). The CDR3 loop spans 15 amino acids. V shed 4 bases, J shed 0 bases, and the junction held 5 bases outside the gene matches. Here the CDR3 DNA reads TGTGCCAGCAGCGACCGGGACAGGGTCTCCTACGAGCAGTACTTC. Protein sequence: CASSDRDRVSYEQYF.

This clone was detected once. This chain uses TRBV9 with TRBJ2-3, with TRBD1 matching 9 bases. This CDR3 comprises 14 residues. Germline loops: CDR1 SGDLS, CDR2 YYNGEE. The V and J ends lost 6 bases and 1 base, in that order; junction bases with no gene match: 3. CDR3 sequence: CASNRDRGTDTQYF. The CDR3 DNA reads as TGTGCCAGCAATCGGGACAGGGGCACAGATACGCAGTATTTT.

The chain carries TRBV4-3 and TRBJ1-1; D is unresolved. Germline lookup yields CDR1 LGHNA and CDR2 YSLEER. Trimming removed 1 base at V and 0 bases at J, with 9 bases between. The CDR3 loop spans 15 amino acids. CDR3 residues: CASSQGTGLNTEAFF. The CDR3 nucleotides read TGCGCCAGCAGCCAAGGAACGGGATTGAACACTGAAGCTTTCTTT.

The chain combines TRBV10-3 with TRBJ2-3; 10 bases match TRBD2. Germline V gene sequence: CDR1 ENHRY, CDR2 SYGVKD. The J segment lost 10 bases and the V segment lost 4 bases, leaving 14 bases of the junction unmatched. The CDR3 contains 16 residues. The CDR3: CAISVRGTSAEGAQYF. The CDR3 coding sequence is TGTGCCATCAGTGTAAGGGGGACTAGCGCCGAGGGGGCGCAGTATTTT.

This clone has only a few counts. This chain connects TRBV27 to TRBJ1-6; 7 bases fit TRBD1. CDR3 length: 14 residues. V lost 5 bases and J lost 11; bases outside the gene matches: 9. The germline gives CDR1 MNHEY, CDR2 SMNVEV (reference sequence). The CDR3 here is CASSDRALGAPLHF. CDR3 coding DNA: TGTGCCAGCAGTGACAGGGCCCTGGGGGCACCCCTCCACTTT.

V gene TRBV5-1 combines with J gene TRBJ1-3; 7 bases fit TRBD1. From germline, CDR1 is SGHRS and CDR2 YFSETQ. Trimming removed 4 bases from V and 1 base from J; junction bases left unmatched: 2. This CDR3 region has 14 residues. The CDR3 loop reads CASSRDSSGNTIYF. The CDR3 DNA follows: TGCGCCAGCAGCCGGGACAGTTCTGGAAACACCATATATTTT.

V gene TRBV2 combines with J gene TRBJ1-4; TRBD1 aligns across 7 bases. The CDR3 runs to 15 residues. Germline V gene data show CDR1 as SNHLY and CDR2 as FYNNEI. J lost 7 bases, V lost 6 bases, and 11 bases had no gene match. The CDR3 nucleotides read TGTGCCAGCAGACTTACAGGGGTGGGGAGTGAAAAACTGTTTTTT. Translating it yields CASRLTGVGSEKLFF.

The V and J genes are TRBV19 and TRBJ1-5; TRBD1 aligns across 8 bases. Unmatched junction bases numbered 14, after V lost 7 bases and J lost 3 bases. The CDR3 loop spans 17 amino acids. Germline V gene sequence: CDR1 LNHDA, CDR2 SQIVND (reference sequence). CDR3 region: CASTPGTGIVHNQPQHF. DNA for the CDR3: TGTGCCAGTACCCCCGGGACAGGAATCGTACACAATCAGCCCCAGCATTTT.

The rearrangement joins TRBV7-4 to TRBJ1-2; D gene uncertain. Between the trimmed V and J ends, which lost 7 bases and 0 bases, there was a span of 9 bases. The CDR3 is 13 residues long. Germline V gives CDR1 SGHVT, CDR2 SQSDAQ. In nucleotides, the CDR3 is TGTGCCAGCATCTCGAGTTCTAACTATGGCTACACCTTC. Translating it yields CASISSSNYGYTF.

The gene calls are TRBV9 and TRBJ2-7, with D possibly being TRBD1 (6 bases). In germline, CDR1 is SGDLS, CDR2 YYNGEE. V was clipped by 0 bases and J by 0 bases, with 10 bases between them. CDR3 size: 15 residues. CDR3 residues: CASSVVADSSYEQYF. In DNA form, the CDR3 reads TGTGCCAGCAGCGTAGTTGCGGACAGCTCCTACGAGCAGTACTTC.

The chain has TRBV3-1 (or the pseudogene TRBV3-2) and TRBJ2-3; D uncertain. V lost 4 bases, J lost 8 bases, and 10 bases lay in between. Germline V CDR1 and CDR2: LGHDT, YNNKEL (reference sequence). The CDR3 runs to 12 residues. The CDR3 loop is CASSPTPSTQYF. The CDR3 bases are TGTGCCAGCAGCCCCACTCCGAGTACGCAGTATTTT.

The chain uses TRBV28 and TRBJ1-2; 8 bases agree with TRBD1. The CDR3 runs 13 residues. The germline gives CDR1 MDHEN, CDR2 SYDVKM. Trimming cost V 8 bases and J 4 bases; bases outside gene matches: 6. The CDR3 nucleotides read TGTGCCAGCGTCATACAGGGGGGCTATGGCTACACCTTC. It is translated as CASVIQGGYGYTF.

The genes are TRBV19 and TRBJ2-5, with 11 bases lining up with TRBD2. The CDR3 sequence is 17 residues long. Trimming cost V 5 bases and J 4 bases; bases outside gene matches: 12. Germline V gene sequence: CDR1 LNHDA, CDR2 SQIVND (reference sequence). The CDR3 loop reads CASSPRTSGRIRETQYF. CDR3 coding DNA: TGTGCCAGTAGTCCGCGGACTAGCGGGCGCATAAGAGAGACCCAGTACTTC.

This chain uses TRBV28 with TRBJ1-2, with 8 bases lining up with TRBD1. Per germline, CDR1 MDHEN and CDR2 SYDVKM. This CDR3 is built from 15 residues. The trim removed 3 bases at V and 5 bases at J, leaving 8 bases unmatched. The CDR3 DNA sequence: TGTGCCAGCAGTTTCCAAACCAGGGGGCGTTATGGCTACACCTTC. Translated: CASSFQTRGRYGYTF.

The V and J genes are TRBV9 and TRBJ1-1, with 9 bases identical to TRBD1. Germline V CDR1 and CDR2: SGDLS, YYNGEE. This CDR3 has 12 amino acids. V was clipped by 3 bases and J by 6 bases; unmatched bases: 0. For the CDR3, the DNA is TGTGCCAGCAGCGGGACAGGGGCTGAAGCTTTCTTT. It specifies CASSGTGAEAFF.

The CDR3 protein is CSVSGTGNQETQYF. The DNA of the CDR3 is TGCAGCGTTTCCGGGACAGGGAATCAAGAGACCCAGTACTTC. This chain uses TRBV29-1 with TRBJ2-5, with TRBD1 matching 9 bases. Germline CDR1 is SQVTM and CDR2 is ANQGSEA. The trim removed 5 bases at V and 2 bases at J, leaving 6 bases unmatched. The CDR3 spans 14 residues.

The J gene is TRBJ2-1, the V gene TRBV29-1; D is perhaps TRBD2 (6 bases). The CDR3 has 14 amino acids. The germline V gene has CDR1 SQVTM and CDR2 ANQGSEA. Between the trimmed V and J ends, which lost 7 bases and 6 bases, there was a span of 19 bases. CDR3 loop: CSGSGTLIVNEQFF. CDR3 coding DNA: TGCAGCGGATCCGGGACTCTTATAGTCAATGAGCAGTTCTTC.

This chain links TRBV6-5 with TRBJ2-2, with TRBD2 matching over 11 bases. Germline trimming cut 6 bases from V and 5 bases from J; bases unmatched to any gene: 5. This CDR3 region has 15 residues. Germline loops: CDR1 MNHEY, CDR2 SVGAGI. CDR3 region: CASRKLAGDTGELFF. Written as DNA, the CDR3 is TGTGCCAGCAGGAAACTAGCGGGAGATACCGGGGAGCTGTTTTTT.

This clone occurred once. The CDR3, as DNA: TGTGCCAGCTCCCGTGCGGGGGCCTACGAGCAGTACTTC. It translates to CASSRAGAYEQYF. The rearrangement uses TRBV18 and TRBJ2-7, with 7 bases identical to TRBD2. The CDR3 totals 13 residues. V was pared by 6 bases and J by 2 bases, with 4 bases of the junction left unmatched. Per germline, CDR1 KGHSH and CDR2 LQKENI.

V gene TRBV9 combines with J gene TRBJ2-3; no firm D call. The V end was cut by 0 bases, the J end by 4 bases, with 12 bases between. The CDR3 is 15 amino acids. The germline V gene has CDR1 SGDLS and CDR2 YYNGEE. CDR3 in DNA: TGTGCCAGCAGCGTAGTTGGCAGGCGTGCAGATACGCAGTATTTT. Residues: CASSVVGRRADTQYF.